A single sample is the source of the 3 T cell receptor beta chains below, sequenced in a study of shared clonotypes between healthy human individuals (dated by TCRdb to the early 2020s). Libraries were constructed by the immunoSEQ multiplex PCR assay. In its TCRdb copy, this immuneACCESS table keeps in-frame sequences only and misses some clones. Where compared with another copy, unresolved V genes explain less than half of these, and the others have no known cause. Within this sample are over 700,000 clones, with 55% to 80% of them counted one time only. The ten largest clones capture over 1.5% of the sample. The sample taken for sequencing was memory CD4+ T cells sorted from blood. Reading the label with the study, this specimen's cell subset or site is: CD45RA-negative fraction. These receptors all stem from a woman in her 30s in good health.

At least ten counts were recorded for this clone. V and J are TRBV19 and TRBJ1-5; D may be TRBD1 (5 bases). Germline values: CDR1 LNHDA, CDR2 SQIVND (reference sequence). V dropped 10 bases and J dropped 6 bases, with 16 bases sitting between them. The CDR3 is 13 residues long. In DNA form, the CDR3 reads TGTGCCACCGACGGGGGGACGGCTCAGCCCCAGCATTTT. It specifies CATDGGTAQPQHF.

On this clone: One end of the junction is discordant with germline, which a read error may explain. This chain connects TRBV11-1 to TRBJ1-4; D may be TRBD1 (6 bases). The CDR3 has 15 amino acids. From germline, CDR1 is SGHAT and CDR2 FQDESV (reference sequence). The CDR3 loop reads CASSLSQGSNGKLFF. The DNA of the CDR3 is TGTGCCAGCAGCTTATCCCAGGGGTCTAATGGAAAACTGTTTTTT.

The CDR3 region has the DNA TGTGCCAGCAGTTTATTCAACCTGGGAAACGAGCAGTACTTC. It encodes CASSLFNLGNEQYF. J is TRBJ2-7 and V is TRBV27; no clear D. V lost 1 base and J lost 5, with 12 bases in between. Germline assignment: CDR1 MNHEY and CDR2 SMNVEV (reference sequence). The CDR3 consists of 14 residues.